This entry concerns a single TCR beta chain. Sequencing was performed with immunoSEQ multiplex PCR; in TCRdb, only in-frame clones are kept and a portion is missing. This table holds 250,000 to 300,000 clones, over 75% found once. This sample was taken from a study of blood T cell repertoires in COVID-19. The V end lost 8 bases, the J end lost 1 base, and 12 bases lay between the germline ends. The CDR3 extends over 13 amino acids. Per the germline V gene, CDR1 is SGHTA and CDR2 is FQGNSA. Participants had their cohort set by participant-reported clinical history. The V gene is TRBV7-2, the J gene TRBJ2-7, with D possibly TRBD2 on 5 matching bases. The sequenced sample was PBMCs or T cells enriched from blood (not recorded which). This receptor was identified in a woman aged 25 to 39 who had recovered from COVID-19. CDR3 nucleotide sequence: TGTGCCAGCTCACGGGGTCTTTCCTACGAGCAGTACTTC. Protein product: CASSRGLSYEQYF.